This TCR beta chain was recorded in a study of CD8 T cells in Susac syndrome. Study-level findings and limits: In total CD8+ repertoires, roughly 17 Susac-specific public clones were found, and roughly 5 in CD8+ TEMRA repertoires.

V was pared by 2 bases and J by 6 bases, with 7 bases between. Germline CDR1 is MNHNY and CDR2 is SVGAGI (reference sequence). CDR3 length equals 13 residues. As for this clonotype: Its matching antigen is unknown.

The RNA input was roughly 0.45 to 1 ug, and it was reverse transcribed with random hexamers. TCRdb reanalysed the immunoSEQ multiplex PCR reads using MiXCR and keeps one entry per CDR3 protein. The table lists some 26,000 distinct CDR3 sequences, 90% to 95% of them singletons. The sequenced sample consisted of CD8+ T cells from PBMCs. The sequence came from a human donor with Susac syndrome. The rearrangement links TRBV6-6 to TRBJ2-2, with D hard to call. CDR3 region: CASSYGVSGELFF. CDR3 nucleotide sequence: TGTGCCAGCAGTTACGGTGTTTCCGGGGAGCTGTTTTTT.